The rows below give T cell receptor beta chains drawn from one sample of a study of shared clonotypes between healthy human individuals. The table came from immunoSEQ multiplex PCR; TCRdb's copy has only in-frame clones and leaves some out. In the table there are about 2.4 million clones, roughly 93% of which are singletons. Material: naive CD4+ T cells from PBMCs. The receptors stem from a man in his late teens or twenties in good health. Some clones in this sample may be carry-over from other donors' samples. CDR3s include the opening cysteine and the closing phenylalanine or tryptophan. The D gene is left open where the match is weak. Size is omitted from some rows. Given values are once, few, many or a class for expanded clones.

j_call v_call clone_size d_call cdr3_aa cdr3_nt
TRBJ2-7 TRBV7-7 NA TRBD2 CASSPGLAGQYEQYF TGTGCCAGCAGCCCCGGACTAGCGGGACAATACGAGCAGTACTTC
TRBJ1-5 TRBV5-4 NA TRBD1 CASSLGGTDLSQPQHF TGTGCCAGCAGCTTGGGCGGGACAGACCTCAGTCAGCCCCAGCATTTT
TRBJ2-1 TRBV5-1 NA TRBD2 CASSRTSGKVGEQFF TGCGCCAGCAGCCGGACTAGCGGGAAAGTAGGTGAGCAGTTCTTC
TRBJ2-7 TRBV7-2 NA TRBD2 CASSLLAGSSYEQYF TGTGCCAGCAGCTTACTAGCGGGGAGCTCCTACGAGCAGTACTTC
TRBJ2-2 TRBV30 once NA CAWRGGTAGAGELFF TGTGCCTGGAGGGGCGGGACAGCGGGGGCCGGGGAGCTGTTTTTT
TRBJ1-2 TRBV28 once NA CASSTTGHGYTF TGTGCCAGCAGTACCACCGGACACGGCTACACCTTC
TRBJ2-3 TRBV4-2 NA NA CASSQLRAGSTDTQYF TGTGCCAGCAGCCAATTAAGAGCCGGGAGCACAGATACGCAGTATTTT
TRBJ1-2 TRBV6-6 NA NA CASCFGGRGDGYTF TGTGCCAGCTGCTTCGGGGGAAGAGGAGATGGCTACACCTTC
TRBJ2-7 TRBV11-2 NA TRBD2 CASSRTSGSSYEQYF TGTGCCAGCAGCCGGACTAGCGGGAGCTCCTACGAGCAGTACTTC
TRBJ1-5 TRBV6-6 NA TRBD1 CASSYGTGNQPQHF TGTGCCAGCAGTTACGGGACAGGGAATCAGCCCCAGCATTTT
TRBJ2-7 TRBV7-8 NA NA CASSPFTGYEQYF TGTGCCAGCAGCCCATTCACAGGCTACGAGCAGTACTTC
TRBJ2-3 TRBV15 NA TRBD2 CATSRGPGLADTDTQYF TGTGCCACCAGCAGAGGACCGGGACTAGCGGACACAGATACGCAGTATTTT
TRBJ1-4 TRBV19 once NA CASSPWTVSNEKLFF TGTGCCAGTAGTCCATGGACGGTTTCTAATGAAAAACTGTTTTTT
TRBJ1-1 TRBV7-9 NA NA CASSLVETNTEAFF TGTGCCAGCAGCTTAGTTGAAACGAACACTGAAGCTTTCTTT
TRBJ2-1 TRBV5-1 NA NA CASSPLAGPNEQFF TGCGCCAGCAGCCCCCTGGCGGGACCAAATGAGCAGTTCTTC
TRBJ2-7 TRBV6-5 NA TRBD2 CASRDTSGSGYEQYF TGTGCCAGCAGGGACACTAGCGGGAGTGGCTACGAGCAGTACTTC
TRBJ1-3 TRBV19 NA NA CASRVQGSSGNTIYF TGTGCCAGTAGGGTACAGGGAAGCTCTGGAAACACCATATATTTT
TRBJ2-6 TRBV28 NA NA CASSLPGPKANVLTF TGTGCCAGCAGTTTACCCGGACCTAAGGCCAACGTCCTGACTTTC
TRBJ1-2 TRBV10-3 NA NA CAIRGEGGGYTF TGTGCCATCAGGGGGGAAGGAGGTGGCTACACCTTC
TRBJ2-3 TRBV23-1 once NA CASSQSVLAMSTDTQYF TGCGCCAGCAGTCAATCCGTCCTAGCGATGAGCACAGATACGCAGTATTTT